Described below is a single TCR beta chain sequence and its context. The CDR3 extends over 12 amino acids. V shed 7 bases, J shed 5 bases, and the junction held 3 bases outside the gene matches. Germline CDR1 SNHLY, CDR2 FYNNEI. The data were taken from a study of blood T cell repertoires in COVID-19. Overall study: Acute and convalescent COVID-19 samples came from the United States, Italy and Spain. T cells, B-cell-depleted T cells, or PBMCs supplied cDNA or gDNA.

Sequenced by immunoSEQ multiplex PCR; TCRdb stores in-frame clones only, minus some. The sample consists of about 140,000 clones, 75% to 85% of them appearing once. The V call is TRBV2, the J call TRBJ1-1; 8 bases fit TRBD1. This clonotype originated in a woman of 80 years or more with acute or convalescent COVID-19. Sequenced material: peripheral blood. The CDR3 reads CASKRQGTEAFF. The CDR3 nucleotides are TGTGCCAGCAAGAGACAGGGGACTGAAGCTTTCTTT.